These 10 T cell receptor beta chains came from one sample sequenced in a study of T cell repertoires in aging, cancer and after chemotherapy. TRB rearrangements spanning V, D and J were amplified using mixed TRB-A/B primers. TCRdb called the multiplex PCR reads again in MiXCR, with one record for every CDR3 protein. This sample has around 13,000 distinct CDR3 sequences, with 35% to 45% found just once. The template was genomic DNA from peripheral blood, not RNA. The source material was blood. The receptors were sampled from a human donor in good health. The donor label of this sample is uncertain.

Note on this clonotype: A much bigger clone sits one base away, suggesting this may be a read error. This rearrangement joins TRBV5-6 to TRBJ2-3; D is uncertain. Trimming removed 2 bases at V and 8 bases at J, with 21 bases between. Per the germline V gene, CDR1 is SGHDT and CDR2 is YYEEEE. CDR3 length: 16 amino acids. The CDR3 region is CASSFSPGLNTGTQYF. CDR3 in DNA: TGTGCCAGCAGCTTCTCGCCGGGCCTCAATACCGGTACGCAGTATTTT.

This rearrangement joins TRBV6-5 to TRBJ2-5; D not resolved. This CDR3 is 13 amino acids long. Germline V lookup: CDR1 MNHEY, CDR2 SVGAGI. V lost 6 bases, J lost 3 bases, and 11 bases lay in between. As DNA, the CDR3 is TGTGCCAGCAGCCCCCCCGCGGAAGAGACCCAGTACTTC. The encoded protein is CASSPPAEETQYF.

This clonotype appeared a few times. The chain employs TRBV30 and TRBJ1-3, with D possibly matching TRBD1 (5 bases). Per the germline V gene, CDR1 is GTSNPN and CDR2 is SVGIG (reference sequence). The V gene lost 0 bases and the J gene lost 3 bases, with 9 bases spanning the gap. The CDR3 is 14 residues long. CDR3 sequence (DNA): TGTGCCTGGAGTGTACTCGGGGGTGGAAACACCATATATTTT. Protein product: CAWSVLGGGNTIYF.

This sequence joins TRBV27 and TRBJ2-1; 9 nucleotides line up with TRBD1. Trimming at V came to 5 bases and at J to 8 bases, leaving 13 bases not matched to a gene. CDR3 length: 16 amino acids. Germline V gene lookup returns CDR1 MNHEY and CDR2 SMNVEV (reference sequence). CDR3 protein: CASSGPGTGRVYEQFF. As DNA, the CDR3 is TGTGCCAGCAGTGGACCGGGGACAGGGAGGGTCTATGAGCAGTTCTTC.

The table lists this clonotype with a few counts. J is TRBJ1-5 and V is TRBV5-5; a weak D match, TRBD1 (5 bases). Looked up from germline, CDR1 is SGHKS and CDR2 is YYEKEE (reference sequence). The CDR3 has 15 amino acids. Trimming stripped 2 bases from V and 9 bases from J, with 18 bases between. Here the CDR3 reads CASSFSGGGFGPQHF. CDR3 DNA: TGTGCCAGCAGCTTCTCGGGGGGGGGATTTGGGCCCCAGCATTTT.

This clonotype was observed once. The gene calls are TRBV6-5 and TRBJ2-5, with TRBD1 matching 7 bases. V was clipped by 1 base and J by 5 bases; unmatched bases: 4. Germline V gene data show CDR1 as MNHEY and CDR2 as SVGAGI. The CDR3 covers 14 residues. CDR3 DNA: TGTGCCAGCAGTTACTATACAGGGGTGGAGACCCAGTACTTC. It is translated as CASSYYTGVETQYF.

The V and J genes are TRBV27 and TRBJ2-5; weak D call: TRBD1 (5 bases). This CDR3 contains 14 residues. V gave up 5 bases and J gave up 3 bases, with 13 bases separating them. In germline, CDR1 is MNHEY, CDR2 SMNVEV (reference sequence). CDR3 coding DNA: TGTGCCAGCAGTCCCCGGCCAGGGAAAGAGACCCAGTACTTC. Amino acid sequence: CASSPRPGKETQYF.

As regards this clonotype: The junction differs from germline at one of its ends, possibly a read error. V is TRBV19 and J is TRBJ1-1; D unresolved. The CDR3 consists of 11 residues. Per the germline V gene, CDR1 is LNHDA and CDR2 is SQIVND (reference sequence). CDR3 nucleotide sequence: TGTGCCAGTAGTATACCCTTTGAAGCTTACTTT. Its translation: CASSIPFEAYF.

This clonotype was seen more than once but under ten times. The chain couples TRBV5-6 to TRBJ2-3; no reliable D call. The germline V and J ends were trimmed by 4 bases and 8 bases, with 17 bases remaining between them. Germline lookup yields CDR1 SGHDT and CDR2 YYEEEE. The CDR3 extends over 14 amino acids. The CDR3 DNA follows: TGTGCCAGCAGCCCAACGGGTCCGAAGGGTACGCAGTATTTT. Its protein is CASSPTGPKGTQYF. The full variable domain, in which reference TRBV5-6 and TRBJ2-3 provide the parts outside the CDR3, is DAGVTQSPTHLIKTRGQQVTLRCSPKSGHDTVSWYQQALGQGPQFIFQYYEEEERQRGNFPDRFSGHQFPNYSSELNVNALLLGDSALYLCASSPTGPKGTQYFGPGTRLTVL.

This clonotype has more than one count but fewer than ten. The CDR3 DNA reads TGTGCCTGGAGTGGCCACGAAGCTTTCTTT. This codes for CAWSGHEAFF. The chain employs TRBV30 and TRBJ1-1; no firm D call. Looked up from germline, CDR1 is GTSNPN and CDR2 is SVGIG (reference sequence). Trimming took 1 base from V and 8 from J, leaving 5 bases between them. The CDR3 consists of 10 residues. The whole variable domain, remainder taken from reference TRBV30 and TRBJ1-1, is SQTIHQWPATLVQPVGSPLSLECTVEGTSNPNLYWYRQAAGRGLQLLFYSVGIGQISSEVPQNLSASRPQDRQFILSSKKLLLSDSGFYLCAWSGHEAFFGQGTRLTVV.